This is a list of T cell receptor beta chains from one sample in a study of beta chain features in type 1 diabetes. The protocol was immunoSEQ multiplex PCR, while the TCRdb copy is restricted to in-frame clones and leaves out a portion. The sample consists of a few hundred thousand clones, roughly 12% of them appearing once. Source material: naive CD4+ T cells from blood. Receptor source: a woman younger than 35 with type 1 diabetes. Both conserved end residues are part of each CDR3. The D gene is left open where the match is weak. Where a row states a size, it is once, few, many or the class of an expanded clone; other rows omit it.

CDR3 protein,CDR3 DNA,clone size,D gene,J gene,V gene
CASSPWRGGSGDTQYF,TGTGCCAGCAGCCCCTGGCGGGGGGGCAGTGGAGATACGCAGTATTTT,-,TRBD2,TRBJ2-3,TRBV13
CASTQYTGSGNTIYF,TGTGCCAGCACCCAATATACAGGGTCTGGAAACACCATATATTTT,-,-,TRBJ1-3,TRBV21-1
CAWYGGETQYF,TGTGCCTGGTACGGAGGGGAGACCCAGTACTTC,-,-,TRBJ2-5,TRBV30
CASSQGPRNTEAFF,TGCGCCAGCAGCCAAGGGCCCAGGAACACTGAAGCTTTCTTT,-,-,TRBJ1-1,TRBV4-3
CAWSGEGLGYGYTF,TGTGCCTGGAGTGGGGAGGGACTTGGCTATGGCTACACCTTC,-,-,TRBJ1-2,TRBV30
CASSLVSLAGGAKNIQYF,TGTGCCAGCAGCTTAGTCTCACTAGCGGGAGGGGCCAAAAACATTCAGTACTTC,-,TRBD2,TRBJ2-4,TRBV7-8
CASSRTLTSVRDTQYF,TGTGCCAGCAGTCGCACCTTGACTAGCGTCAGGGATACGCAGTATTTT,-,TRBD2,TRBJ2-3,TRBV27
CSVRPGGSSYEQYF,TGCAGCGTTCGCCCCGGGGGTAGCTCCTACGAGCAGTACTTC,-,-,TRBJ2-7,TRBV29-1
CASSPGTGGFTEAFF,TGTGCCAGCAGCCCTGGGACAGGGGGTTTCACTGAAGCTTTCTTT,few,TRBD1,TRBJ1-1,TRBV7-9
CASSLGIGTSGKEDTQYF,TGTGCCAGCAGCTTGGGTATCGGAACTAGCGGGAAGGAAGATACGCAGTATTTT,-,TRBD2,TRBJ2-3,TRBV5-4
CASSQGLAGRADTQYF,TGTGCCAGCAGCCAAGGGCTAGCGGGGCGAGCAGATACGCAGTATTTT,-,TRBD2,TRBJ2-3,TRBV4-2
CASSLTERLAKNIQYF,TGCGCCAGCAGCTTAACCGAGCGATTAGCCAAAAACATTCAGTACTTC,few,-,TRBJ2-4,TRBV5-1
CASSRLAGAYEQYF,TGTGCCAGCAGTAGACTAGCGGGAGCCTACGAGCAGTACTTC,few,TRBD2,TRBJ2-7,TRBV25-1
CASSQDAPTANYGYTF,TGCGCCAGCAGCCAAGATGCCCCTACAGCTAACTATGGCTACACCTTC,-,-,TRBJ1-2,TRBV4-3
CASSLLAGGPHEQYF,TGCGCCAGCAGCTTGCTAGCGGGAGGGCCCCACGAGCAGTACTTC,few,TRBD2,TRBJ2-7,TRBV5-1
CASSLAPGGGEQYF,TGCGCCAGCAGCTTGGCCCCGGGGGGCGGGGAGCAGTACTTC,few,-,TRBJ2-7,TRBV5-1
CASSLQATPQETQYF,TGCGCCAGCAGCTTGCAGGCGACCCCACAAGAGACCCAGTACTTC,-,-,TRBJ2-5,TRBV5-1
CASSRTGGGQPQHF,TGTGCCAGTAGTAGAACAGGGGGCGGGCAGCCCCAGCATTTT,-,TRBD1,TRBJ1-5,TRBV19
CASRGQGISYGYTF,TGTGCCAGCAGGGGACAGGGGATCAGCTATGGCTACACCTTC,few,TRBD1,TRBJ1-2,TRBV2
CATSRDHGETYEQYF,TGTGCCACCAGCAGAGATCACGGGGAGACCTACGAGCAGTACTTC,few,-,TRBJ2-7,TRBV15
CASSVWRGRETQYF,TGTGCCAGCAGCGTATGGCGGGGAAGGGAGACCCAGTACTTC,few,-,TRBJ2-5,TRBV9
CASQRAGRSETQYF,TGTGCCAGCCAGCGGGCCGGGCGGTCAGAGACCCAGTACTTC,-,-,TRBJ2-5,TRBV7-2
CSAGQGLGYTF,TGCAGTGCTGGGCAGGGATTGGGCTACACCTTC,-,-,TRBJ1-2,TRBV20-1
CASSRQGFHGYTF,TGTGCCAGCAGTCGACAGGGGTTCCATGGCTACACCTTC,-,TRBD1,TRBJ1-2,TRBV5-4
CASLVGLAGDEQFF,TGTGCCAGTCTCGTGGGGCTAGCGGGCGATGAGCAGTTCTTC,few,TRBD2,TRBJ2-1,TRBV7-9
CASSPRDRAEAFF,TGTGCCAGCAGCCCACGGGACAGGGCTGAAGCTTTCTTT,-,TRBD1,TRBJ1-1,TRBV11-2
CASSPRLGGNSPLHF,TGTGCCAGCAGCCCCCGTCTCGGAGGGAATTCACCCCTCCACTTT,-,-,TRBJ1-6,TRBV7-2
CASSPISGGTYEQYF,TGTGCCAGCAGCCCCATTTCCGGGGGAACCTACGAGCAGTACTTC,-,-,TRBJ2-7,TRBV7-9
CASRYGTGAEAFF,TGTGCCAGCAGGTACGGGACAGGGGCTGAAGCTTTCTTT,few,TRBD1,TRBJ1-1,TRBV6-5
CASSQVGGTRETQYF,TGCGCCAGCAGCCAAGTGGGCGGGACTAGAGAGACCCAGTACTTC,few,TRBD2,TRBJ2-5,TRBV4-3
CASSLRVDEQFF,TGTGCCAGCAGCTTAAGAGTGGATGAGCAGTTCTTC,-,-,TRBJ2-1,TRBV7-2
CASRKGTSGELFF,TGTGCCAGCAGGAAAGGGACTTCCGGGGAGCTGTTTTTT,few,-,TRBJ2-2,TRBV6-1
CASSPSRGTVGGQPQHF,TGTGCCAGCAGCCCTTCTCGAGGGACGGTGGGAGGACAGCCCCAGCATTTT,few,-,TRBJ1-5,TRBV7-6
CASSQRLPGGYTF,TGTGCCAGTAGTCAAAGACTGCCCGGTGGCTACACCTTC,-,-,TRBJ1-2,TRBV19
CASSEYSTEAFF,TGTGCCAGCAGTGAATACTCTACTGAAGCTTTCTTT,-,-,TRBJ1-1,TRBV25-1
CASSPRVTDTQYF,TGTGCCAGCTCACCTCGCGTCACAGATACGCAGTATTTT,-,-,TRBJ2-3,TRBV18
CASEGADTQYF,TGTGCCAGTGAGGGAGCAGATACGCAGTATTTT,few,-,TRBJ2-3,TRBV9
CASRGGQGNTEAFF,TGTGCCAGCAGGGGGGGACAGGGAAACACTGAAGCTTTCTTT,-,TRBD1,TRBJ1-1,TRBV6-5
CASSKYRLAGTDTQYF,TGTGCCAGTAGTAAATATCGACTAGCGGGAACAGATACGCAGTATTTT,few,TRBD2,TRBJ2-3,TRBV19
CASSPPGTGSGYTF,TGTGCCAGCTCACCACCGGGGACAGGGTCTGGCTACACCTTC,few,TRBD1,TRBJ1-2,TRBV18
CASSGGDQGDTQYF,TGCGCCAGCAGCGGAGGAGACCAAGGAGATACGCAGTATTTT,few,-,TRBJ2-3,TRBV5-1
CASSLAPAGTDTQYF,TGTGCCAGCAGCTTAGCGCCGGCAGGGACAGATACGCAGTATTTT,-,-,TRBJ2-3,TRBV7-2
CASRPGLAGGHEQFF,TGTGCCAGCCGCCCGGGACTAGCGGGGGGACATGAGCAGTTCTTC,-,TRBD2,TRBJ2-1,TRBV2
CASSFDRGVGDEQFF,TGTGCCAGCAGCTTCGATCGGGGTGTTGGTGATGAGCAGTTCTTC,-,-,TRBJ2-1,TRBV11-1
CASSSAGTGGSYEQYF,TGTGCCAGCAGTTCAGCCGGGACAGGGGGCTCCTACGAGCAGTACTTC,few,TRBD1,TRBJ2-7,TRBV6-5